This T cell receptor beta chain was sequenced during a study of T cell repertoires in cytomegalovirus infection. Study summary: Through public TCR beta signatures, both CMV infection and matching HLA type were indicated.

Using its own MiXCR run on the reads, TCRdb lists one record per CDR3 protein. The sample records roughly 300,000 distinct CDR3 sequences, 20% to 30% being singletons. Regarding the study as a whole: Clonotype analysis showed dominance of the ex vivo response by HLA-C-restricted CMV-specific TCR beta clonotypes.

Germline V gene sequence: CDR1 SQVTM, CDR2 ANQGSEA. The length of the CDR3 is 14 residues. Germline trimming cut 4 bases from V and 5 bases from J; bases unmatched to any gene: 7. As to this clonotype: What it binds is not known.

The gene calls are TRBV29-1 and TRBJ2-1; 8 bases line up with TRBD2. The sample comprised PBMCs. The clonotype was recovered from a human donor in good health (CMV status not recorded). Some clones in this sample may be carry-over from other donors' samples. The CDR3 protein is CSVGSGTRHNEQFF. The CDR3 DNA is TGCAGCGTTGGGTCAGGGACTAGACACAATGAGCAGTTCTTC.